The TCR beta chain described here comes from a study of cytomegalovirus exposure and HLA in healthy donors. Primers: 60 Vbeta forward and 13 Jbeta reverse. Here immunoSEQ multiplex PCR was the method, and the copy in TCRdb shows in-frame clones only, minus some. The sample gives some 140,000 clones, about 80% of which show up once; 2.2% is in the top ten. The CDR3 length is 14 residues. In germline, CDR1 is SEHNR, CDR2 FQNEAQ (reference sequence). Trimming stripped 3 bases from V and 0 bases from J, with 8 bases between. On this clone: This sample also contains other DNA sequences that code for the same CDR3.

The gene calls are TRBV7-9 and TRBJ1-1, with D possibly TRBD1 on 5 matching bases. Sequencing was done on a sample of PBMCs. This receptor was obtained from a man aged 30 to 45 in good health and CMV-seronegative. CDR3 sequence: CASSLGGMNTEAFF. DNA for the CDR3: TGTGCCAGCAGCTTGGGGGGAATGAACACTGAAGCTTTCTTT.